This T cell receptor (beta chain) was captured by sequencing in a study of persistence of HIV-infected CD4 T cells. Study-wide background: The sample holds CD4+ T cells responsive to CMV or HIV-1 Gag.

Sequencing used immunoSEQ version 4 in survey mode. Sequenced by immunoSEQ multiplex PCR; TCRdb stores in-frame clones only, minus some. The data hold just under 65,000 clones, with less than 85% observed a single time. V was trimmed by 0 bases and J by 2 bases, leaving 8 bases between them. CDR1 and CDR2 from the germline V gene are MGHRA and YSYEKL. This CDR3 is built from 16 residues. An overlapping HIV-1 Gag peptide pool stimulated these cells at 0.95 to 1 ug/peptide/mL. CD40L-negative CD69-negative CD45RO-high memory CD4+ T cells were sorted as populations depleted of antigen-responding cells. CD4+ T cell counts exceeded 400 cells/uL; CMV serology was positive. A note on this clone: Its cognate antigen is unknown.

The chain links TRBV4-1 to TRBJ2-6, with D possibly matching TRBD2 (6 bases). The source of this sequence is an adult man with HIV who was CMV-seropositive. Sequences were derived from CD4+ T cells sorted from PBMCs after approximately 20-hour stimulation, sampled from a patient who received antiretroviral therapy. The CDR3 reads CASSQDGGAGANVLTF. As DNA, the CDR3 is TGCGCCAGCAGCCAAGATGGAGGGGCTGGGGCCAACGTCCTGACTTTC.